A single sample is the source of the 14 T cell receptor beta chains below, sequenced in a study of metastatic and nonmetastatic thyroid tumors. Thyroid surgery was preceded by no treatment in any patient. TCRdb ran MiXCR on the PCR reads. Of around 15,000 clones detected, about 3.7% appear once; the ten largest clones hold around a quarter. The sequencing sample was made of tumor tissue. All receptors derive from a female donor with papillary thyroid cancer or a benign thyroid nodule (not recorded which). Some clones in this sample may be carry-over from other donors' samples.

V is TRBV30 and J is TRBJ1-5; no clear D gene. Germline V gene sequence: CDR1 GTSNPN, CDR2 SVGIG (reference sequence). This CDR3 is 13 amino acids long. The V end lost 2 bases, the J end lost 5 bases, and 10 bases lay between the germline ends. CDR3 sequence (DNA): TGTGCCTGGAGTCGACAACTGGATCAGCCCCAGCATTTT. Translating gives CAWSRQLDQPQHF.

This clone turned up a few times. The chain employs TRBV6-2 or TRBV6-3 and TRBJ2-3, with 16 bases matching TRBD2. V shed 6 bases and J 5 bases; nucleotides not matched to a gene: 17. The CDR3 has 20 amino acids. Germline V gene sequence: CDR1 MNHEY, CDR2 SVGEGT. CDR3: CASSWDYPGLAGGGVDTQYF. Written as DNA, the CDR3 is TGTGCCAGCAGCTGGGACTACCCGGGACTAGCGGGAGGGGGAGTAGATACGCAGTATTTT.

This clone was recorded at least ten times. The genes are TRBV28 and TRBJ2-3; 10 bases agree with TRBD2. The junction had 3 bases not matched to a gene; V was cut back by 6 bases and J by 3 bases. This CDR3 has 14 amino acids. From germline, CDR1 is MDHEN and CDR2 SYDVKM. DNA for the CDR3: TGTGCCAGCAGGAGCGGGGGGGAGACAGATACGCAGTATTTT. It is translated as CASRSGGETDTQYF.

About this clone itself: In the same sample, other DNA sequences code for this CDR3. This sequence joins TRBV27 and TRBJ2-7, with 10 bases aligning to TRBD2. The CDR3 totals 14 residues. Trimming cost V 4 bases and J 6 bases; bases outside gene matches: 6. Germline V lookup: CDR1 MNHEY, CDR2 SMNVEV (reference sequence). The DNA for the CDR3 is TGTGCCAGCAGTTGGACTAGCGGTAGGGCCGAGCAGTACTTC. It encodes CASSWTSGRAEQYF.

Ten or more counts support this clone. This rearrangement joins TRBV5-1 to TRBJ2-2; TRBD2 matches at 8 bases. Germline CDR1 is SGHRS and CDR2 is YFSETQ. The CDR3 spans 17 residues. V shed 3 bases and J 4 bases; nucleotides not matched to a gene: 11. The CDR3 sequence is CASSSGGGPSGTGELFF. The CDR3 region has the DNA TGCGCCAGCAGCTCCGGGGGGGGGCCTTCGGGCACCGGGGAGCTGTTTTTT.

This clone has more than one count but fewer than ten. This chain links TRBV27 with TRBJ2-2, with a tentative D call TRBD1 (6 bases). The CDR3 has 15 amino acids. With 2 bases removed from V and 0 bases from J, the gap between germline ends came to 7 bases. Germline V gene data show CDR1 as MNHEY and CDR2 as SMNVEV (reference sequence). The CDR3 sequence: CASSLAGANTGELFF. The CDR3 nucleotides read TGTGCCAGCAGTTTAGCAGGGGCGAACACCGGGGAGCTGTTTTTT.

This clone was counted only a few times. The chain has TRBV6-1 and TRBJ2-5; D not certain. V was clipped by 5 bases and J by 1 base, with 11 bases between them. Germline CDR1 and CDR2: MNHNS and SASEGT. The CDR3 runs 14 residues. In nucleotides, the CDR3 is TGTGCCAGCAGTCCCCGCGGCTCCCAAGAGACCCAGTACTTC. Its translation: CASSPRGSQETQYF.

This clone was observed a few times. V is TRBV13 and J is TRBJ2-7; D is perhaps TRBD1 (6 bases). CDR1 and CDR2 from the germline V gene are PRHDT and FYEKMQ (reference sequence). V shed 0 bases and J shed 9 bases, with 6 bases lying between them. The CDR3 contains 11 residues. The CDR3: CASSLGQGQYF. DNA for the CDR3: TGTGCCAGCAGCTTAGGACAGGGGCAGTACTTC.

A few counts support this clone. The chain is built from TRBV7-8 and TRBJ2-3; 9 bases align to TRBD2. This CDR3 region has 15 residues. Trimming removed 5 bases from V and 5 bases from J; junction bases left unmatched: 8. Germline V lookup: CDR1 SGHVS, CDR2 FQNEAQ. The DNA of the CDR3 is TGTGCCAGCAGCCCCGGGACTAGCAGCTTAGATACGCAGTATTTT. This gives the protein CASSPGTSSLDTQYF. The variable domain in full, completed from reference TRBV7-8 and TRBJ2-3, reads GAGVSQSPRYKVAKRGQDVALRCDPISGHVSLFWYQQALGQGPEFLTYFQNEAQLDKSGLPSDRFFAERPEGSVSTLKIQRTQQEDSAVYLCASSPGTSSLDTQYFGPGTRLTVL.

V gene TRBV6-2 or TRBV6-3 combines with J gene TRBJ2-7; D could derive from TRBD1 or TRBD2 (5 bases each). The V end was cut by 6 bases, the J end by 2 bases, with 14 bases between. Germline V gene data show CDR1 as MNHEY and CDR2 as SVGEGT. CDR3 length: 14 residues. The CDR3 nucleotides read TGTGCCAGCAGAGCCGGGACGGCAACCTACGAGCAGTACTTC. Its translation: CASRAGTATYEQYF.

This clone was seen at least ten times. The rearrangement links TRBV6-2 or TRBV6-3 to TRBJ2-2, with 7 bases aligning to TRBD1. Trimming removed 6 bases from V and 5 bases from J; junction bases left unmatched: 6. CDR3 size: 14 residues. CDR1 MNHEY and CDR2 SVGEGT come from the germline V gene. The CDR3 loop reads CASRGQRDTGELFF. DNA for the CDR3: TGTGCCAGCAGGGGACAGCGAGATACCGGGGAGCTGTTTTTT.

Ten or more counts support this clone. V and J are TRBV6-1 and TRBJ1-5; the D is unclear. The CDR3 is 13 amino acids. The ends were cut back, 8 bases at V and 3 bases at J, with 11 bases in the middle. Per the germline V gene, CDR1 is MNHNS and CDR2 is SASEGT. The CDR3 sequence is CASGWQDNQPQHF. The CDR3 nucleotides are TGTGCCAGCGGCTGGCAAGACAATCAGCCCCAGCATTTT.

The CDR3 region has the DNA TGTGCCAGCAGTTTACGGACTAGCTTCTCCTACGAGCAGTACTTC. This translates into CASSLRTSFSYEQYF. This chain joins TRBV27 and TRBJ2-7; 8 bases fit TRBD2. J lost 0 bases, V lost 2 bases, and 3 bases had no gene match. Looked up from germline, CDR1 is MNHEY and CDR2 is SMNVEV (reference sequence). CDR3 length equals 15 residues.

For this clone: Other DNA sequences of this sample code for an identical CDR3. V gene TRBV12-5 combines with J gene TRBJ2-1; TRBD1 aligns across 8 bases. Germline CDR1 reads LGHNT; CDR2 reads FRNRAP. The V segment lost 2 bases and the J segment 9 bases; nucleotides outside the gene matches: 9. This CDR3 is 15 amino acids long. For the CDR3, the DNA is TGTGCTAGTGGTTTGAGGCAGGGGGCGCGTAGTGAGCAGTTCTTC. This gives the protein CASGLRQGARSEQFF. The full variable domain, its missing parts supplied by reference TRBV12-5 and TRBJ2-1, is DARVTQTPRHKVTEMGQEVTMRCQPILGHNTVFWYRQTMMQGLELLAYFRNRAPLDDSGMPKDRFSAEMPDATLATLKIQPSEPRDSAVYFCASGLRQGARSEQFFGPGTRLTVL.